One sample yielded the 21 T cell receptor beta chains listed below, sequenced in a study of T cells after yellow fever vaccination. TCRdb reanalysed the 5' RACE reads using MiXCR and keeps one entry per CDR3 protein. The sample records about 220,000 distinct CDR3 sequences, approximately 3.3% being singletons. The source material was CD4+ T cells sorted from PBMCs, sampled 10 days after the yellow fever booster vaccination. These receptor sequences come from a man aged 18 to 35 who received the YFV17D yellow fever vaccine.

This clonotype came up a few times. The genes are TRBV4-3 and TRBJ1-6; 7 bases fit TRBD1. This CDR3 region has 17 residues. J was trimmed by 9 bases and V by 0 bases; bases with no gene match: 11. Per germline, CDR1 LGHNA and CDR2 YSLEER. CDR3 nucleotides: TGCGCCAGCAGCCAAGATCCCCGGCCCAGGGGGATTTCACCCCTCCACTTT. Translating it yields CASSQDPRPRGISPLHF.

V usage is TRBV9 and J usage is TRBJ2-1, with 7 bases that match TRBD1. Germline trimming cut 3 bases from V and 2 bases from J; bases unmatched to any gene: 5. Germline CDR1 reads SGDLS; CDR2 reads YYNGEE. This CDR3 is 15 amino acids long. This CDR3 reads CASSGTGVTYNEQFF. CDR3 nucleotides: TGTGCCAGCAGCGGAACAGGGGTCACCTACAATGAGCAGTTCTTC.

This clonotype has just a few counts. The gene calls are TRBV20-1 and TRBJ1-1, with 9 bases aligning to TRBD1. Germline CDR1 is DFQATT and CDR2 is SNEGSKA (reference sequence). This CDR3 has 14 residues. V lost 0 bases to trimming and J lost 5 bases; unmatched junction nucleotides: 4. CDR3 in amino acids: CSAREGQGTTEAFF. The CDR3 DNA sequence: TGCAGTGCTAGAGAGGGACAGGGCACGACTGAAGCTTTCTTT.

In its sample, this clonotype was seen many times. This rearrangement joins TRBV5-6 to TRBJ2-1, with D perhaps TRBD1 or TRBD2 (5 bases each). Germline V CDR1 and CDR2: SGHDT, YYEEEE. V lost 3 bases and J lost 8, with 18 bases in between. The CDR3 totals 15 residues. The CDR3 reads CASSSLGVMADEQFF. In nucleotides, the CDR3 is TGTGCCAGCAGCTCCCTGGGGGTGATGGCGGATGAGCAGTTCTTC.

This chain connects TRBV10-3 to TRBJ1-2; D remains ambiguous. The ends were cut back, 3 bases at V and 3 bases at J, with 20 bases in the middle. Germline V gene sequence: CDR1 ENHRY, CDR2 SYGVKD. CDR3 size: 17 residues. The CDR3 is CAISDWRGEPRDYGYTF. The CDR3, as DNA: TGTGCCATCAGTGACTGGCGCGGGGAGCCTCGGGACTATGGCTACACCTTC.

This clonotype was observed a handful of times. The genes are TRBV7-2 and TRBJ2-7; D assignment may be TRBD1 or TRBD2 (6 bases each). This CDR3 contains 13 residues. Looked up from germline, CDR1 is SGHTA and CDR2 is FQGNSA. V was trimmed by 5 bases and J by 4 bases, leaving 12 bases between them. CDR3 loop: CASSPGGRYEQYF. The CDR3 DNA is TGTGCCAGCAGCCCCGGGGGCAGGTACGAGCAGTACTTC.

There are many counts of this clonotype. The V and J genes are TRBV28 and TRBJ2-7, with 7 positions matching TRBD1. Per germline, CDR1 MDHEN and CDR2 SYDVKM. The CDR3 is 15 amino acids. The junction had 8 bases not matched to a gene; V was cut back by 5 bases and J by 1 base. CDR3 sequence (DNA): TGTGCCAGCAGTCCCTCAAGACAGGGTTCCTACGAGCAGTACGTC. It codes for CASSPSRQGSYEQYV.

In this sample, this clonotype turned up a few times. The gene calls are TRBV15 and TRBJ2-7, with D maybe TRBD1 (5 bases). The V end lost 0 bases, the J end lost 6 bases, and 12 bases lay between the germline ends. Germline values: CDR1 LNHNV, CDR2 YYDKDF (reference sequence). The CDR3 has 14 residues. The CDR3 DNA reads as TGTGCCACCAGCAGAGATCAGGGCCCGAGCGAGCAGTACGTC. Translated: CATSRDQGPSEQYV.

This clonotype was detected ten times or more. The chain uses TRBV2 and TRBJ2-3; no clear D. The CDR3 length is 11 residues. Trimming left V 6 bases short and J 6 bases short, with 7 bases between. Germline CDR1 and CDR2: SNHLY and FYNNEI. The CDR3 loop is CASRELDTQYF. In DNA, the CDR3 is TGTGCCAGCAGGGAGCTGGATACGCAGTATTTT. Supplemented by reference TRBV2 and TRBJ2-3, the full variable domain reads EPEVTQTPSHQVTQMGQEVILRCVPISNHLYFYWYRQILGQKVEFLVSFYNNEISEKSEIFDDQFSVERPDGSNFTLKIRSTKLEDSAMYFCASRELDTQYFGPGTRLTVL.

This clonotype came up many times. Written as DNA, the CDR3 is TGTGCCAGCAGCTTATGGAAAGGGGGGCCCACAGATACGCAGTATTTT. It yields the protein CASSLWKGGPTDTQYF. The rearrangement links TRBV7-2 to TRBJ2-3; D possibly matches TRBD1 or TRBD2 (6 bases each). Trimming cost V 2 bases and J 2 bases, with 14 bases left between them. Germline assignment: CDR1 SGHTA and CDR2 FQGNSA. The CDR3 sequence is 16 residues long.

About this clonotype itself: Being one base from a much bigger clone, this may be a read error. The chain is built from TRBV11-2 and TRBJ2-3; D is undetermined. Looked up from germline, CDR1 is SGHAT and CDR2 is FQNNGV. This CDR3 spans 12 amino acids. DNA for the CDR3: TGTGCCAGCTGCTTATCGGCAGATACGCAGTATTTT. As protein: CASCLSADTQYF.

In its sample, this clonotype was seen a few times. The V and J genes are TRBV7-2 and TRBJ2-7; 9 positions agree with TRBD2. The V gene end was trimmed by 2 bases and the J gene end by 5 bases; junction bases not matched to a gene: 7. Germline values: CDR1 SGHTA, CDR2 FQGNSA. The CDR3 is 15 amino acids. The CDR3 region has the DNA TGTGCCAGCAGCTTATGGGCTAGCGGGGATAACGAGCAGTACTTC. Translated: CASSLWASGDNEQYF.

This clonotype came up many times. The V call is TRBV4-2, the J call TRBJ2-2; no clear D gene. CDR1 LGHNA and CDR2 YNFKEQ come from the germline V gene. This CDR3 is built from 14 residues. Between the trimmed V and J ends, which lost 4 bases and 5 bases, there was a span of 11 bases. The CDR3 protein is CASSPLISTGELFF. The DNA of the CDR3 is TGTGCCAGCAGCCCCCTTATAAGTACCGGGGAGCTGTTTTTT.

This clonotype was counted between two and nine times. This sequence joins TRBV20-1 and TRBJ1-5; D is unresolved. V dropped 0 bases and J dropped 1 base, with 7 bases sitting between them. The CDR3 has 14 amino acids. Germline V gene sequence: CDR1 DFQATT, CDR2 SNEGSKA (reference sequence). CDR3 coding DNA: TGCAGTGCTAGAGAAGCCAGGAGCAATCAGCCCCAGCATTTT. Translating it yields CSAREARSNQPQHF.

J is TRBJ2-7 and V is TRBV27, with unresolved D. Germline lookup yields CDR1 MNHEY and CDR2 SMNVEV (reference sequence). V lost 3 bases to trimming and J lost 2 bases, with 11 bases between them. The CDR3 contains 14 residues. For the CDR3, the DNA is TGTGCCAGCAGTTTCCTCCCGGGTACCTACGAGCAGTACTTC. It is translated as CASSFLPGTYEQYF.

This clonotype was counted at least ten times. V gene TRBV6-1 combines with J gene TRBJ1-5; 8 nucleotides match TRBD1. The CDR3 sequence is 15 residues long. Germline-derived CDR1 and CDR2 are MNHNS and SASEGT. The V segment lost 6 bases and the J segment 0 bases; nucleotides outside the gene matches: 4. The CDR3 here is CASRGQGFSNQPQHF. In nucleotides, the CDR3 is TGTGCCAGCAGAGGACAGGGTTTTAGCAATCAGCCCCAGCATTTT.

Turning to this clonotype: A clone one base away is much larger, so this may be a read error. The V and J genes are TRBV6-5 and TRBJ1-2; the match to TRBD1 covers 8 bases. The CDR3 totals 17 residues. Germline V CDR1 and CDR2: MNHEY, SVGAGI. V lost 2 bases, J lost 6 bases, and 14 bases stayed unmatched. CDR3 sequence (DNA): TGTGCCAGCAGTTACCAGGGGCCCGACAGGGGCGGGGATGGCTACACCTTC. Translated, it gives CASSYQGPDRGGDGYTF.

The chain joins TRBV12-3 or TRBV12-4 to TRBJ2-4, with a tentative D call TRBD1 (5 bases). The CDR3 has 15 residues. The V end was cut by 6 bases, the J end by 4 bases, with 16 bases between. Here the CDR3 DNA reads TGTGCCAGCAGGCAGACCATGGGGCCAAAAAACATTCAGTACTTC. Translating it yields CASRQTMGPKNIQYF.

This clonotype showed up just a few times. The chain combines TRBV2 with TRBJ2-7; perhaps D is TRBD1 or TRBD2 (5 bases each). This CDR3 has 16 amino acids. The germline V gene has CDR1 SNHLY and CDR2 FYNNEI. V was trimmed by 5 bases and J by 1 base, leaving 18 bases between them. CDR3 sequence reads: CASSSGTGKLSYEQYF. DNA for the CDR3: TGTGCCAGCAGTTCCGGGACCGGTAAATTATCCTACGAGCAGTACTTC.

In its sample, this clonotype was seen many times. The rearrangement uses TRBV4-2 and TRBJ1-5; 7 bases are shared with TRBD1. The germline V gene has CDR1 LGHNA and CDR2 YNFKEQ. CDR3 size: 15 residues. V was pared by 3 bases and J by 2 bases, with 4 bases of the junction left unmatched. The CDR3 is CASSQTGQGNQPQHF. CDR3 sequence (DNA): TGTGCCAGCAGCCAGACCGGACAGGGCAATCAGCCCCAGCATTTT.

This clonotype came up many times. The chain uses TRBV2 and TRBJ2-4; the D is unclear. The CDR3 covers 15 residues. V gave up 6 bases and J gave up 1 base, with 13 bases separating them. Germline V gene lookup returns CDR1 SNHLY and CDR2 FYNNEI. The DNA for the CDR3 is TGTGCCAGCAGGATCAATTTGAGGGCCAAAAACATTCAGTACTTC. This translates into CASRINLRAKNIQYF.